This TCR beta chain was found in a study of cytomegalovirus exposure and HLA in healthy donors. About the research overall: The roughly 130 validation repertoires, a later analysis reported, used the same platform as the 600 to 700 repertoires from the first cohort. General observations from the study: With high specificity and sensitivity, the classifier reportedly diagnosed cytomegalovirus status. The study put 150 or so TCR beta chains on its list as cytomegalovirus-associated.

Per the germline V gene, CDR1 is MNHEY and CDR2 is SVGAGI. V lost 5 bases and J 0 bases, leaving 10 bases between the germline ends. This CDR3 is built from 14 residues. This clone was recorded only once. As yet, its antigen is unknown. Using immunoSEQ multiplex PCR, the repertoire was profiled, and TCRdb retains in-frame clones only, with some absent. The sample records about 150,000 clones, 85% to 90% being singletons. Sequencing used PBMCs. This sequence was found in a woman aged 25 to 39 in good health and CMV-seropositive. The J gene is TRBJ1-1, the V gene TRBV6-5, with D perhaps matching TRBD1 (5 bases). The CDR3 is CASSPGFMNTEAFF. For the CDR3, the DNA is TGTGCCAGCAGTCCAGGGTTCATGAACACTGAAGCTTTCTTT.